These T cell receptor beta chains were read from a single sample in a study of early T cells in non-severe SARS-CoV-2 infection. TCRdb re-analysed the 5' RACE reads in MiXCR, keeping a single row per CDR3 protein. The sample contains 45,000 to 75,000 distinct CDR3 sequences, about 8.9% of which appear only once. Sequences were obtained from whole blood. The origin of the receptors is an adult who was a healthcare worker with PCR-confirmed SARS-CoV-2 infection or an uninfected control (not recorded which). Each CDR3 is given with its conserved first and last residue. Each record gives: D gene, clone size, J gene, V gene, CDR3 protein, CDR3 DNA. A D gene is named only where the DNA matches it firmly. The size field is filled for only some rows; it gives once, few, many or a size class.

D: -
size: few
J: TRBJ2-1
V: TRBV12-3/TRBV12-4
CDR3: CASSLGTPVQFF
DNA: TGTGCCAGCAGCCTTGGGACCCCAGTACAGTTCTTC

D: -
size: few
J: TRBJ2-3
V: TRBV18
CDR3: CASSRDGTDTQYF
DNA: TGTGCCAGCTCTCGGGACGGCACAGATACGCAGTATTTT

D: TRBD1
size: many
J: TRBJ1-1
V: TRBV19
CDR3: CASRQTVRDRPETFF
DNA: TGTGCCAGTAGACAAACCGTCCGGGACAGACCAGAGACTTTCTTT

D: TRBD1
size: many
J: TRBJ1-5
V: TRBV19
CDR3: CASMGGQGGNQPQHF
DNA: TGTGCCAGTATGGGGGGACAGGGCGGCAATCAGCCCCAGCATTTT

D: -
size: many
J: TRBJ1-1
V: TRBV3-1
CDR3: CASSQDLSRSGVLAAFF
DNA: TGTGCCAGCAGCCAAGATCTATCGCGCTCAGGGGTACTTGCAGCTTTCTTT

D: -
size: many
J: TRBJ1-5
V: TRBV2
CDR3: CASMQSGDSNQPQHF
DNA: TGTGCCAGCATGCAAAGTGGGGATAGCAATCAGCCCCAGCATTTT

D: -
size: many
J: TRBJ2-7
V: TRBV4-3
CDR3: CASSQGSSSLVNEQYF
DNA: TGCGCCAGCAGCCAAGGGTCTAGTTCCCTCGTCAACGAGCAGTACTTC

D: -
size: -
J: TRBJ2-3
V: TRBV29-1
CDR3: CSVTKNPTDTQYF
DNA: TGCAGCGTTACCAAAAACCCGACAGATACGCAGTATTTT

D: -
size: many
J: TRBJ2-1
V: TRBV12-3/TRBV12-4
CDR3: CASSLGDVGKFF
DNA: TGTGCCAGCAGTTTAGGGGACGTGGGGAAGTTCTTC

D: -
size: -
J: TRBJ1-4
V: TRBV12-3/TRBV12-4
CDR3: CASSSSRGNEKLFF
DNA: TGTGCCAGCAGTTCCTCCAGGGGTAACGAAAAACTGTTTTTT